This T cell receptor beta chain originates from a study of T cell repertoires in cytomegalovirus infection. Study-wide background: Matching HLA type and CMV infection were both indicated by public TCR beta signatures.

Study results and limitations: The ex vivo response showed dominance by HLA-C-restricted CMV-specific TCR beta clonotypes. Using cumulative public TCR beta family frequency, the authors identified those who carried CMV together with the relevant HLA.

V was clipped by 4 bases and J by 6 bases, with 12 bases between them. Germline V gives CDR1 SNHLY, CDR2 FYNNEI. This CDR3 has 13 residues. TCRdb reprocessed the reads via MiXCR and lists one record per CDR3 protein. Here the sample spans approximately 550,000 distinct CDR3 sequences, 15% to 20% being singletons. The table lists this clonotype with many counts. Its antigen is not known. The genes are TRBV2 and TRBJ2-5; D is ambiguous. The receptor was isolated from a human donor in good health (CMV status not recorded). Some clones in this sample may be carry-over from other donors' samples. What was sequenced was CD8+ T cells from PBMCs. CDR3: CASSGVALQTQYF. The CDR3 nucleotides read TGTGCCAGCAGTGGGGTAGCCCTCCAGACCCAGTACTTC.